One and the same sample provided the 32 T cell receptor beta chains below, sequenced in a study of blood T cell repertoires in COVID-19. Assay used: immunoSEQ multiplex PCR; TCRdb lists only in-frame clones, some missing. Of just under 90,000 clones listed, roughly nine tenths were seen once; the top ten hold around 1.6%. The sequenced material came from peripheral blood. The source is a man aged 60 to 75 with acute or convalescent COVID-19.

The chain recombines TRBV2 with TRBJ1-2; D not resolved. V lost 1 base and J lost 5, with 11 bases in between. Germline assignment: CDR1 SNHLY and CDR2 FYNNEI. The CDR3 spans 14 residues. The CDR3 nucleotides read TGTGCCAGCAGTGAAGGAGGGAATCTGTATGGCTACACCTTC. Translation gives CASSEGGNLYGYTF. Combining the CDR3 with reference TRBV2 and TRBJ1-2 gives the whole variable domain EPEVTQTPSHQVTQMGQEVILRCVPISNHLYFYWYRQILGQKVEFLVSFYNNEISEKSEIFDDQFSVERPDGSNFTLKIRSTKLEDSAMYFCASSEGGNLYGYTFGSGTRLTVV.

This chain links TRBV7-9 with TRBJ2-1, with 10 bases identical to TRBD2. In germline, CDR1 is SEHNR, CDR2 FQNEAQ (reference sequence). CDR3 length: 17 residues. V dropped 1 base and J dropped 3; count of bases not matched to a gene: 6. The DNA of the CDR3 is TGTGCCAGCAGCTTAGTTGCTGGGACTAGCGACTACAATGAGCAGTTCTTC. Its protein is CASSLVAGTSDYNEQFF.

This clone appeared a single time. The CDR3 DNA reads as TGCGCCAGCAGCCCGCGGGGGATGAACACTGAAGCTTTCTTT. This codes for CASSPRGMNTEAFF. This sequence joins TRBV5-1 and TRBJ1-1; tentative D call: TRBD1 (5 bases). Trimming took off 4 bases at V and 0 bases at J, with 10 bases between the two ends. The CDR3 is made up of 14 amino acids. Germline loops: CDR1 SGHRS, CDR2 YFSETQ.

This chain joins TRBV4-2 and TRBJ1-1; D gene uncertain. CDR1 and CDR2 from the germline V gene are LGHNA and YNFKEQ. V was trimmed by 0 bases and J by 0 bases, leaving 8 bases between them. CDR3 length: 15 residues. CDR3 bases: TGTGCCAGCAGCCAAGATCAACCGGTGAACACTGAAGCTTTCTTT. Translation gives CASSQDQPVNTEAFF.

The CDR3 nucleotides read TGTGCCAGCAGCCATGAGCGGGAGGGAACAGATACGCAGTATTTT. It translates to CASSHEREGTDTQYF. The chain links TRBV7-8 to TRBJ2-3, with 10 bases fitting TRBD2. The CDR3 spans 15 residues. CDR1 and CDR2 (germline): SGHVS, FQNEAQ. With 5 bases clipped from V and 3 bases from J, the junction kept 5 bases outside the gene matches.

This clone was seen once. This chain links TRBV28 with TRBJ2-1; 7 bases line up with TRBD1. V lost 7 bases, J lost 12 bases, and 9 bases stayed unmatched. The CDR3 runs to 12 residues. Looked up from germline, CDR1 is MDHEN and CDR2 is SYDVKM. CDR3 bases: TGTGCCAGCACCTCGAATCGGGACAGGCAGTTCTTC. This codes for CASTSNRDRQFF.

The chain recombines TRBV24-1 with TRBJ2-3; 8 nucleotides line up with TRBD2. There are 17 residues in the CDR3. Germline V lookup: CDR1 KGHDR, CDR2 SFDVKD. With V trimmed by 3 bases and J by 4 bases, 11 bases remained unmatched. The CDR3 sequence: CATSDPGRGWGPDTQYF. In nucleotides, the CDR3 is TGTGCCACCAGTGATCCCGGGAGGGGATGGGGCCCAGATACGCAGTATTTT.

This chain uses TRBV28 with TRBJ1-1, with D maybe TRBD1 (5 bases). CDR1 and CDR2 from the germline V gene are MDHEN and SYDVKM. The CDR3 is made up of 13 amino acids. V was trimmed by 6 bases and J by 0 bases, leaving 8 bases between them. CDR3: CASRAGLNTEAFF. CDR3 bases: TGTGCCAGCAGAGCAGGGCTGAACACTGAAGCTTTCTTT.

Worth noting for this clone: Mismatch with germline at one junction end may stem from a read error. The chain recombines TRBV27 with TRBJ1-6; D gene uncertain. The CDR3 runs 13 residues. Germline V gene lookup returns CDR1 MNHEY and CDR2 SMNVEV (reference sequence). This CDR3 reads CASRGVYSSPLHF. In DNA form, the CDR3 reads TGTGCCAGCCGGGGAGTCTATAGTTCACCCCTCCACTTT.

V is TRBV28 and J is TRBJ1-2; a possible D gene is TRBD1 (6 bases). Trimming pared 3 bases from V and 5 bases from J, leaving 10 bases between. Per the germline V gene, CDR1 is MDHEN and CDR2 is SYDVKM. CDR3 length equals 13 residues. CDR3 nucleotide sequence: TGTGCCAGCAGTTTTGGACAGCAATATGGCTACACCTTC. It translates to CASSFGQQYGYTF.

V usage is TRBV9 and J usage is TRBJ1-2; the D gene is possibly TRBD1 (5 bases). Trimming left V 4 bases short and J 3 bases short, with 22 bases between. Germline V gene data show CDR1 as SGDLS and CDR2 as YYNGEE. This CDR3 is built from 17 residues. The CDR3 reads CASSPRGEDTPYYGYTF. In nucleotides, the CDR3 is TGTGCCAGCAGCCCGCGGGGGGAGGACACTCCTTACTATGGCTACACCTTC.

V and J are TRBV19 and TRBJ1-4, with D tentatively TRBD1 (5 bases). V was cut by 3 bases and J by 3 bases, with 8 bases left in between. CDR1 and CDR2 from the germline V gene are LNHDA and SQIVND (reference sequence). The CDR3 has 14 residues. CDR3 region: CASSIRVSNEKLFF. The CDR3, as DNA: TGTGCCAGTAGTATCAGGGTCTCTAATGAAAAACTGTTTTTT.

The chain joins TRBV29-1 to TRBJ2-3; D may be TRBD2 (5 bases). CDR1 and CDR2 (germline): SQVTM, ANQGSEA. The CDR3 has 13 amino acids. Trimming cost V 4 bases and J 6 bases, with 14 bases left between them. CDR3 amino acids: CSVVAGAVDTQYF. The CDR3 DNA sequence: TGCAGCGTTGTGGCGGGTGCAGTGGATACGCAGTATTTT.

V is TRBV21-1 and J is TRBJ2-1; the table assigns TRBD2, which was not confirmed against the DNA. TRBV21-1 is noted as a pseudogene. This CDR3 is 17 amino acids long. The DNA of the CDR3 is TGTGCCAGCAGCAAAGAACGGACTGTACCAGCCTACAATGAGCAGTTCTTC. Translated, it gives CASSKERTVPAYNEQFF.

The V call is TRBV6-1, the J call TRBJ2-1; 7 nucleotides align to TRBD2. This CDR3 comprises 16 residues. Germline V lookup: CDR1 MNHNS, CDR2 SASEGT. Losses at the gene ends were 2 bases for V and 8 bases for J; bases not matched to a gene: 12. CDR3 DNA: TGTGCCAGCAGTGAAAGAGGAGGGAGGGCCAGGGATGAGCAGTTCTTC. Protein: CASSERGGRARDEQFF.

In this sample, this clone turned up once. V gene TRBV5-6 combines with J gene TRBJ2-7; possible D gene TRBD2, 5 bases. The germline V gene has CDR1 SGHDT and CDR2 YYEEEE. This CDR3 comprises 14 residues. The V end was cut by 5 bases, the J end by 11 bases, with 23 bases between. CDR3 in amino acids: CASRSGIGILSEYF. The CDR3 coding sequence is TGTGCCAGCAGAAGTGGGATCGGGATCTTATCGGAGTACTTC.

The V gene is TRBV28, the J gene TRBJ2-7; TRBD2 matches 8 bases. This CDR3 is 15 amino acids long. Germline-derived CDR1 and CDR2 are MDHEN and SYDVKM. Unmatched junction bases numbered 7, after V lost 6 bases and J lost 0 bases. The CDR3 sequence is CASSSLAGPSYEQYF. CDR3 coding DNA: TGTGCCAGCAGCTCCCTAGCGGGTCCCTCCTACGAGCAGTACTTC.

The gene calls are TRBV3-1 (or the pseudogene TRBV3-2) and TRBJ2-2; 7 nucleotides match TRBD1. V shed 5 bases, J shed 1 base, and the junction held 1 base outside the gene matches. In germline, CDR1 is LGHDT, CDR2 YNNKEL (reference sequence). CDR3 length: 14 residues. This chain's CDR3 is CASSWDRNTGELFF. The CDR3 DNA reads as TGTGCCAGCAGCTGGGACAGGAACACCGGGGAGCTGTTTTTT.

This clone is a singleton in its sample. The chain is built from TRBV4-1 and TRBJ1-5; 7 bases line up with TRBD1. The CDR3 runs to 14 residues. V lost 3 bases, J lost 3 bases, and 2 bases stayed unmatched. Germline values: CDR1 MGHRA, CDR2 YSYEKL. The CDR3 is CASSQQGDNQPQHF. The CDR3 DNA reads TGCGCCAGCAGCCAGCAGGGGGACAATCAGCCCCAGCATTTT.

V and J are TRBV19 and TRBJ1-5; the match to TRBD1 covers 7 bases. CDR1 and CDR2 (germline): LNHDA, SQIVND (reference sequence). Trimming removed 9 bases from V and 5 bases from J; junction bases left unmatched: 7. The CDR3 sequence is 13 residues long. The CDR3 DNA follows: TGTGCCAGCAGACAGGGTTCAGATCAGCCCCAGCATTTT. Protein: CASRQGSDQPQHF. The variable domain in full, completed from reference TRBV19 and TRBJ1-5, reads DGGITQSPKYLFRKEGQNVTLSCEQNLNHDAMYWYRQDPGQGLRLIYYSQIVNDFQKGDIAEGYSVSREKKESFPLTVTSAQKNPTAFYLCASRQGSDQPQHFGDGTRLSIL.

For this clone: Germline is not matched at one junction end, which may reflect a read error. The chain combines TRBV7-7 with TRBJ2-1; D is possibly TRBD2 (5 bases). The germline V gene encodes CDR1 SSHAT and CDR2 FNYEAQ (reference sequence). The CDR3 totals 15 residues. CDR3 nucleotides: TGTGCTAGCAGCTTAGAGGGCGGGCCCTACAATGAGCAGTTCTTC. It translates to CASSLEGGPYNEQFF. Looking up the rest from reference TRBV7-7 and TRBJ2-1 gives the full variable domain: GAGVSQSPRYKVTKRGQDVTLRCDPISSHATLYWYQQALGQGPEFLTYFNYEAQPDKSGLPSDRFSAERPEGSISTLTIQRTEQRDSAMYRCASSLEGGPYNEQFFGPGTRLTVL.

The chain is built from TRBV28 and TRBJ2-3; D gene uncertain. The germline V gene has CDR1 MDHEN and CDR2 SYDVKM. Trimming cost V 7 bases and J 1 base, with 18 bases left between them. CDR3 length: 16 residues. The CDR3 here is CASTPRRSFGTDTQYF. CDR3 nucleotide sequence: TGTGCCAGCACCCCCCGTCGGAGTTTTGGCACAGATACGCAGTATTTT.

V gene TRBV19 combines with J gene TRBJ2-5; 15 bases map to TRBD2. V lost 1 base and J lost 2; bases outside the gene matches: 8. CDR3 length: 19 residues. Germline V lookup: CDR1 LNHDA, CDR2 SQIVND (reference sequence). Here the CDR3 reads CASSIGTSGRAGRQETQYF. CDR3 bases: TGTGCCAGTAGTATAGGGACTAGCGGGAGGGCCGGTCGTCAAGAGACCCAGTACTTC.

The gene calls are TRBV11-3 and TRBJ2-1; 12 positions agree with TRBD2. The CDR3 has 14 residues. V lost 5 bases and J lost 9; bases outside the gene matches: 5. The V gene's germline CDR1 is SGHNT and CDR2 YENEEA. Here the CDR3 DNA reads TGTGCCAGCAGCCGGACTAGCGGGATGGGTGAGCAGTTCTTC. This encodes CASSRTSGMGEQFF.

V usage is TRBV28 and J usage is TRBJ2-5; TRBD2 matches at 9 bases. The CDR3 loop spans 15 amino acids. Germline CDR1 reads MDHEN; CDR2 reads SYDVKM. J was trimmed by 3 bases and V by 3 bases; bases with no gene match: 5. The CDR3 region is CASSFSGSGEETQYF. The CDR3 coding sequence is TGTGCCAGCAGTTTTAGCGGGAGTGGGGAAGAGACCCAGTACTTC.

The chain joins TRBV7-3 to TRBJ2-3, with 7 bases identical to TRBD1. Germline loops: CDR1 SGHTA, CDR2 FQGTGA. V lost 2 bases and J lost 6; bases outside the gene matches: 8. This CDR3 comprises 15 residues. The CDR3 is CASSLSGDSRDTQYF. As DNA, the CDR3 is TGTGCCAGCAGCTTATCCGGGGACAGTAGGGATACGCAGTATTTT.

V and J are TRBV10-2 and TRBJ1-1; D may be TRBD1 (6 bases). The CDR3 contains 15 residues. Between the trimmed V and J ends, which lost 5 bases and 4 bases, there was a span of 17 bases. Per germline, CDR1 WSHSY and CDR2 SAAADI. CDR3 DNA sequence: TGCGCCAGCAGTACCAGAGGGGGTATGGGCACTGAAGCTTTCTTT. Translation gives CASSTRGGMGTEAFF.

This clone was found a few times. The chain's CDR3 is CASSPETSGRYEQYF. CDR3 nucleotides: TGTGCCAGCAGCCCCGAGACTAGCGGGAGATACGAGCAGTACTTC. The chain joins TRBV4-2 to TRBJ2-7; the match to TRBD2 covers 12 bases. Germline V gives CDR1 LGHNA, CDR2 YNFKEQ. This CDR3 region has 15 residues. Germline trimming cut 4 bases from V and 4 bases from J; bases unmatched to any gene: 5.

CDR3 in amino acids: CASSLVGAGVRYGYTF. CDR3 nucleotide sequence: TGTGCCAGCAGCTTGGTGGGGGCGGGGGTTAGGTATGGCTACACCTTC. The chain links TRBV5-6 to TRBJ1-2, with D perhaps matching TRBD1 (6 bases). V was pared by 0 bases and J by 5 bases, with 17 bases between. This CDR3 has 16 amino acids. Germline assignment: CDR1 SGHDT and CDR2 YYEEEE.

The V call is TRBV18, the J call TRBJ1-4; D ambiguous. V lost 1 base and J lost 2, with 17 bases in between. CDR3 size: 18 residues. Germline V gene sequence: CDR1 KGHSH, CDR2 LQKENI. The CDR3 loop is CASSPRRVAGRTNEKLFF. CDR3 DNA sequence: TGTGCCAGCTCACCACGGAGGGTAGCTGGACGGACTAATGAAAAACTGTTTTTT.

This clone showed up just once. This sequence joins TRBV5-4 and TRBJ2-2; 9 positions match TRBD2. The V gene's germline CDR1 is SGHNT and CDR2 YYREEE (reference sequence). The CDR3 contains 18 residues. J gave up 3 bases and V 4 bases, and 13 bases lay outside the gene matches. In nucleotides, the CDR3 is TGTGCCAGCAGCCAACCAGACCTAGCGGGATCTTACACCGGGGAGCTGTTTTTT. It codes for CASSQPDLAGSYTGELFF.

The chain is built from TRBV27 and TRBJ2-3, with a weak D call TRBD2 (6 bases). Germline lookup yields CDR1 MNHEY and CDR2 SMNVEV (reference sequence). CDR3 length equals 16 residues. V lost 3 bases and J 6 bases, leaving 19 bases between the germline ends. The CDR3 nucleotides read TGTGCCAGCAGTTTCGGGAGTGAGAGGGGTGTGGATACGCAGTATTTT. Protein sequence: CASSFGSERGVDTQYF.